These 8 T cell receptor beta chains were sequenced from one sample in a study of regulatory T cells in long-lasting Graves disease. The authors built TCR beta libraries using iRepertoire HTBI primers and Arm-PCR of CDR3 regions. TCRdb independently ran MiXCR on the multiplex PCR reads; one entry per CDR3 protein. The sample holds 560,000 or so distinct CDR3 sequences, roughly 16% seen once. The time point was: newly diagnosed GD, antithyroid drugs for less than 3 months. Preparation of the TCR library used RNA extracted from PBMCs. The same specimen was also included in a second study, on T cells in Graves' hyperthyroidism and ophthalmopathy.

The sample here was peripheral blood mononuclear cells (PBMCs), taken at new diagnosis, from a patient treated with antithyroid drugs. Every receptor here comes from a man aged 18-30 years with Graves disease.

This clonotype was detected a few times. The V call is TRBV24-1, the J call TRBJ1-3, with 10 bases lining up with TRBD1. This CDR3 has 15 amino acids. Germline lookup yields CDR1 KGHDR and CDR2 SFDVKD. Germline trimming cut 3 bases from V and 4 bases from J; bases unmatched to any gene: 2. The CDR3 region has the DNA TGTGCCACCAGTGATCCGGGACAGGGGGGAAACACCATATATTTT. Its translation: CATSDPGQGGNTIYF.

This chain joins TRBV13 and TRBJ2-2; 9 bases are a match to TRBD2. Germline V CDR1 and CDR2: PRHDT, FYEKMQ (reference sequence). The CDR3 totals 17 residues. J gave up 4 bases and V 5 bases, and 11 bases lay outside the gene matches. CDR3 protein: CASSPSPLAGFTGELFF. DNA for the CDR3: TGTGCCAGCAGCCCTAGTCCGCTAGCGGGATTCACCGGGGAGCTGTTTTTT.

This clonotype has only a few counts. The chain uses TRBV19 and TRBJ2-3, with TRBD1 matching 10 bases. Germline V gene sequence: CDR1 LNHDA, CDR2 SQIVND (reference sequence). This CDR3 has 15 amino acids. Losses at the gene ends were 10 bases for V and 2 bases for J; bases not matched to a gene: 9. Here the CDR3 DNA reads TGTGCCACTTCGCCGGGACAGGGGAACACAGATACGCAGTATTTT. This gives the protein CATSPGQGNTDTQYF. Complete variable domain (other parts from reference TRBV19 and TRBJ2-3): DGGITQSPKYLFRKEGQNVTLSCEQNLNHDAMYWYRQDPGQGLRLIYYSQIVNDFQKGDIAEGYSVSREKKESFPLTVTSAQKNPTAFYLCATSPGQGNTDTQYFGPGTRLTVL.

This clonotype was counted only a few times. V and J are TRBV7-9 and TRBJ1-4; D not resolved. The germline CDR1 and CDR2 sequences are SEHNR and FQNEAQ (reference sequence). The CDR3 contains 11 residues. V was cut by 3 bases and J by 8 bases, with 4 bases left in between. The CDR3 is CASSFAEKLFF. As DNA, the CDR3 is TGTGCCAGCAGCTTTGCGGAAAAACTGTTTTTT.

The rearrangement joins TRBV11-1 to TRBJ2-1, with a tentative D call TRBD1 (6 bases). The CDR3 covers 15 residues. Trimming left V 6 bases short and J 6 bases short, with 18 bases between. Germline CDR1 and CDR2: SGHAT and FQDESV (reference sequence). Here the CDR3 DNA reads TGTGCCAGCAGTACCCGGGACAACGGTTTCAATGAGCAGTTCTTC. Translation: CASSTRDNGFNEQFF.

The table lists this clonotype with many counts. The chain carries TRBV6-5 and TRBJ2-6, with D perhaps TRBD1 (5 bases). The CDR3 covers 15 residues. Germline V CDR1 and CDR2: MNHEY, SVGAGI. Trimming stripped 2 bases from V and 2 bases from J, with 7 bases between. In DNA, the CDR3 is TGTGCCAGCAGTTACCAAGGGGCTGGGGCCAACGTCCTGACTTTC. Translated, it gives CASSYQGAGANVLTF.

This chain joins TRBV15 and TRBJ2-3; D is possibly TRBD1 or TRBD2 (5 bases each). CDR1 and CDR2 (germline): LNHNV, YYDKDF (reference sequence). V was shortened by 6 bases and J by 2 bases, with 15 bases between the two germline ends. The CDR3 totals 15 residues. The CDR3 nucleotides are TGTGCCACCAGAACCGGGACGGGTCTCACAGATACGCAGTATTTT. As protein: CATRTGTGLTDTQYF.

A few counts support this clonotype. The chain joins TRBV29-1 to TRBJ2-3; D is undetermined. Germline CDR1 reads SQVTM; CDR2 reads ANQGSEA. The CDR3 loop spans 14 amino acids. V lost 1 base, J lost 4 bases, and 12 bases lay in between. Written as DNA, the CDR3 is TGCAGCGTTGAAGGACTCGACTGGTCAGATACGCAGTATTTT. Translation gives CSVEGLDWSDTQYF.